These T cell receptor beta chains were read from a single sample in a study of shared clonotypes between healthy human individuals. Method: immunoSEQ multiplex PCR; TCRdb's copy keeps in-frame clones and lacks some. The table includes approximately 2,000,000 clones, about 90% detected once. The specimen sequenced was naive CD4+ T cells from PBMCs. The receptors derive from a man aged 18 to 30 in good health. Some clones in this sample may be carry-over from other donors' samples. CDR3s include the opening cysteine and the closing phenylalanine or tryptophan. Fields, in order: J gene, V gene, D gene, clone size, CDR3 DNA, CDR3 protein. A D gene is named only where the DNA matches it firmly. Clone size appears in some rows only: once, few, many, or a class for an expanded clone.

TRBJ1-2 TRBV7-9 - - TGTGCCAGCAGCTTAACCCAGAGCTACACCTTC CASSLTQSYTF
TRBJ1-5 TRBV19 - - TGTGCCAGTAGTATGGGCGGCTACAATCAGCCCCAGCATTTT CASSMGGYNQPQHF
TRBJ1-3 TRBV21-1 - few TGTGCCAGCAGCCTAGCAGCACAGGGGGCAGGAAACACCATATATTTT CASSLAAQGAGNTIYF
TRBJ2-3 TRBV5-4 - - TGTGCCAGCAGCTTGGCGCAGGATACGCAGTATTTT CASSLAQDTQYF
TRBJ2-3 TRBV5-1 - - TGCGCCAGCAGCCCCGGGCAGGGGCTTCCAGATACGCAGTATTTT CASSPGQGLPDTQYF
TRBJ2-5 TRBV5-6 TRBD1 - TGTGCCAGCAGCTTACCCCCCCCCAGGGGGGAGACCCAGTACTTC CASSLPPPRGETQYF
TRBJ2-2 TRBV20-1 - - TGCAGTGGTTTAGGTCCCGGGGAGCTGTTTTTT CSGLGPGELFF
TRBJ2-3 TRBV5-1 - - TGCGCCAGCAGCTTACAGGGAGATACGCAGTATTTT CASSLQGDTQYF
TRBJ2-7 TRBV30 TRBD1 - TGTGCCTGGAGTTGGGACAGGGACTACGAGCAGTACTTC CAWSWDRDYEQYF
TRBJ1-2 TRBV5-6 - - TGTGCCAGCAGCTTGGTAGGTGGTCTTGGCTATGGCTACACCTTC CASSLVGGLGYGYTF
TRBJ1-5 TRBV28 TRBD1 - TGTGCCACCAATCTCCGGGACAGTCGGGGCAATCAGCCCCAGCATTTT CATNLRDSRGNQPQHF
TRBJ1-4 TRBV7-9 - once TGTGCCAGCAGCTTAGCGGGTGGGGGGCTTGGTGAAAAACTGTTTTTT CASSLAGGGLGEKLFF
TRBJ1-1 TRBV30 - - TGTGCCTGGATATCGAGAGCCTTAGACGCTTTCTTT CAWISRALDAFF
TRBJ1-3 TRBV28 - - TGTGCCAGCAGTTCCCGCAGGGCTGGAAACACCATATATTTT CASSSRRAGNTIYF
TRBJ1-1 TRBV18 - once TGTGCCAGCTCATCGGGGGCGCAGGCGGAAGCTTTCTTT CASSSGAQAEAFF
TRBJ2-1 TRBV28 TRBD1 - TGTGCCAGCAGGGCGGGACAGGGGTTCAATGAGCAGTTCTTC CASRAGQGFNEQFF
TRBJ2-1 TRBV19 TRBD1 - TGTGCCAGTAGTAGGGGACAGGGTTTCTACAATGAGCAGTTCTTC CASSRGQGFYNEQFF
TRBJ1-3 TRBV19 - - TGTGCCAGTAGTATCCTGCCAGCCATCTCTGGAAACACCATATATTTT CASSILPAISGNTIYF
TRBJ1-2 TRBV5-1 - once TGCGCCAGCAGCTCACACAGGGATGGCTACACCTTC CASSSHRDGYTF
TRBJ2-2 TRBV28 TRBD1 once TGTGCCAGCAGTTTATGGCAAGGGGGACAGCTCTATAACGCGAACACCGGGGAGCTGTTTTTT CASSLWQGGQLYNANTGELFF
TRBJ2-3 TRBV5-1 - - TGCGCCAGCAGAGATGGCCACAGGATTAGGGGCACAGATACGCAGTATTTT CASRDGHRIRGTDTQYF
TRBJ2-3 TRBV7-2 - - TGTGCCAGCAGCTCGGACGGAACTAGCACAGATACGCAGTATTTT CASSSDGTSTDTQYF
TRBJ1-2 TRBV19 - - TGTGCCAGTAGGAGGTTGGGTGGCTACACCTTC CASRRLGGYTF
TRBJ1-2 TRBV6-6 - - TGTGCCAGCAGCTACAATACTCAAGTCGTGGGCTACACCTTC CASSYNTQVVGYTF
TRBJ2-6 TRBV11-2 - - TGTGCCAGCAGCACCGAGGGTGTTGGGGCCAACGTCCTGACTTTC CASSTEGVGANVLTF
TRBJ2-1 TRBV9 - few TGTGCCAGCAGCGGTTACAATGAGCAGTTCTTC CASSGYNEQFF
TRBJ2-7 TRBV13 - - TGTGCCAGCAGCTTTGTCGGGGGACAGCGGTCCCACGAGCAGTACTTC CASSFVGGQRSHEQYF
TRBJ2-2 TRBV6-4 - - TGTGCCAGCAGTGACTCGATAGGTAGCCTGGGGACCGGGGAGCTGTTTTTT CASSDSIGSLGTGELFF
TRBJ1-1 TRBV4-2 TRBD1 - TGTGCCAGCAGCCTAGGGACAGGGTCGGCGAACACTGAAGCTTTCTTT CASSLGTGSANTEAFF
TRBJ2-2 TRBV9 - - TGTGCCAGCAGCGTAGCCCCTGACAACACCGGGGAGCTGTTTTTT CASSVAPDNTGELFF
TRBJ2-7 TRBV5-5 - - TGTGCCAGCAACAAGGCCTCCCCCCTCTACGAGCAGTACTTC CASNKASPLYEQYF
TRBJ1-4 TRBV5-1 - - TGCGCCAGTTCAGGGTCTTCTAATGAAAAACTGTTTTTT CASSGSSNEKLFF
TRBJ2-5 TRBV7-6 TRBD2 - TGTGCCAGCAGCCTTCGGACTAGCGAAGAGACCCAGTACTTC CASSLRTSEETQYF
TRBJ2-2 TRBV5-4 TRBD1 - TGTGCCAGCAGCTGGGGACAGGGGTTGGGCACCGGGGAGCTGTTTTTT CASSWGQGLGTGELFF
TRBJ2-7 TRBV7-2 - - TGTGCCAGCAGCGTACGTCACCAAGCCTACGAGCAGTACTTC CASSVRHQAYEQYF
TRBJ2-1 TRBV4-1 - - TGCGCCAGCAGCCAAGATAATTCAGGGTTCTTGCGCAATGAGCAGTTCTTC CASSQDNSGFLRNEQFF
TRBJ2-1 TRBV5-1 - - TGCGCCAGCAGCATGAGACAGGCGAGCTCCTACAATGAGCAGTTCTTC CASSMRQASSYNEQFF
TRBJ1-2 TRBV7-9 TRBD1 - TGTGCCAGCAGCTCCCCGGGACAGGGGGCTTCTGGCTACACCTTC CASSSPGQGASGYTF
TRBJ2-2 TRBV7-9 - - TGTGCCAGCAGCTTATCTCGTGGCACCGGGGAGCTGTTTTTT CASSLSRGTGELFF
TRBJ2-2 TRBV11-3 - - TGTGCCAGCAGCCGGGGCTCTAACGGGGAGCTGTTTTTT CASSRGSNGELFF
TRBJ2-3 TRBV2 - - TGTGCCAGCTTATATGGCAGTGACACAGATACGCAGTATTTT CASLYGSDTDTQYF
TRBJ2-5 TRBV7-9 - - TGTGCCAGCAGCTTAGCTGGTGGCGGCCACCAAGAGACCCAGTACTTC CASSLAGGGHQETQYF
TRBJ2-3 TRBV28 - - TGTGCCAGCAGTTCTGACAAGTCTAGCACAGATACGCAGTATTTT CASSSDKSSTDTQYF
TRBJ1-2 TRBV10-2 - - TGCGCAGCTCGTATGGGGTCTAACTATGGCTACACCTTC CAARMGSNYGYTF
TRBJ2-3 TRBV6-1 - - TGTGCCAGCAGTGAACCTTGGGTGGTGGGCACAGATACGCAGTATTTT CASSEPWVVGTDTQYF
TRBJ2-5 TRBV15 - - TGTGCCACCAGCAGAGAGGGGGACTTCCAAGAGACCCAGTACTTC CATSREGDFQETQYF
TRBJ1-4 TRBV7-9 - few TGTGCCAGCAGCTTGGCACCGTTGAATGAAAAACTGTTTTTT CASSLAPLNEKLFF
TRBJ2-5 TRBV5-1 TRBD2 - TGCGCCAGCAGCACCCGGGGCGGGAGCGAGGAGACCCAGTACTTC CASSTRGGSEETQYF